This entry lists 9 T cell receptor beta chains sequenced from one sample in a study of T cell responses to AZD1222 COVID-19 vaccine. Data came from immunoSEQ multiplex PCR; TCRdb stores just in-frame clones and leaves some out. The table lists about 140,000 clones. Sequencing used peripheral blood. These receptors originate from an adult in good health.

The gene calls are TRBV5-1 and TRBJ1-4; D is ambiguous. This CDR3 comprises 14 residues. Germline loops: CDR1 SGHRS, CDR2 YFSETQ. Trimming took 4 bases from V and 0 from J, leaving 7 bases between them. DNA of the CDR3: TGCGCCAGCAGCGATGACTCAACTAATGAAAAACTGTTTTTT. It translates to CASSDDSTNEKLFF.

The CDR3 nucleotides read TGTGCCAGCAGCCTCAGGGAAGCCTCCTATAATTCACCCCTCCACTTT. Translating gives CASSLREASYNSPLHF. The chain has TRBV7-6 and TRBJ1-6; D perhaps matches TRBD1 (5 bases). Deletions cut 5 bases from V and 0 bases from J, with 11 bases between. Per the germline V gene, CDR1 is SGHVS and CDR2 is FNYEAQ. The CDR3 is 16 residues long.

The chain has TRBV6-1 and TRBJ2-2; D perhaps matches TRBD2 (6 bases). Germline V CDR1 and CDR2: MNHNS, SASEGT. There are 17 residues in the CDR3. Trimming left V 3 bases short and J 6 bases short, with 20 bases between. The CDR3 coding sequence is TGTGCCAGCAGTGACCCGGGGCAGGGAGGTCAAGCCGGGGAGCTGTTTTTT. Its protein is CASSDPGQGGQAGELFF.

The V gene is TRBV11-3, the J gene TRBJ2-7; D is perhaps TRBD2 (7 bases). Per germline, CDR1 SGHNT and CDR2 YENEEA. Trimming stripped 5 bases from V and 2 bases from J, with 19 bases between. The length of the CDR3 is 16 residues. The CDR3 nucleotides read TGTGCCAGCAGCCCCATGCGACCGGGGGGCCCCTACGAGCAGTACTTC. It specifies CASSPMRPGGPYEQYF.

The CDR3 DNA is TGTGCCAGCAGATCCGGGACCCTGTTAAACTATGGCTACACCTTC. It is translated as CASRSGTLLNYGYTF. This rearrangement joins TRBV25-1 to TRBJ1-2; TRBD1 is a possible D gene (5 bases). Trimming left V 6 bases short and J 2 bases short, with 16 bases between. CDR3 size: 15 residues. CDR1 and CDR2 from the germline V gene are MGHDK and SYGVNS.

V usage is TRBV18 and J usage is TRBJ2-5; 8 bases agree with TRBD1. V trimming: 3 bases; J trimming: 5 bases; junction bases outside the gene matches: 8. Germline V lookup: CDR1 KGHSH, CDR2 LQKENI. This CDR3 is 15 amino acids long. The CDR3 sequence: CASSPMTGEWETQYF. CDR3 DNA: TGTGCCAGCTCACCGATGACAGGGGAGTGGGAGACCCAGTACTTC.

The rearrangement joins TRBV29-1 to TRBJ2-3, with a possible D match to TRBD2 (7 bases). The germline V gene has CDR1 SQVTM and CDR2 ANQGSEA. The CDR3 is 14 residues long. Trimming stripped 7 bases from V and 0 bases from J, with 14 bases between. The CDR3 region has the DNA TGCAGCGCTGAGGGGGAGGGAAGCACAGATACGCAGTATTTT. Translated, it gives CSAEGEGSTDTQYF.

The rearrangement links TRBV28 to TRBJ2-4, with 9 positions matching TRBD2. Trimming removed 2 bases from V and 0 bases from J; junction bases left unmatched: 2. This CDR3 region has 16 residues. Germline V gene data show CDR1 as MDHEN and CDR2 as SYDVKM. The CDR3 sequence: CASSLSSGGAKNIQYF. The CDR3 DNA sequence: TGTGCCAGCAGTTTAAGTAGCGGGGGAGCCAAAAACATTCAGTACTTC. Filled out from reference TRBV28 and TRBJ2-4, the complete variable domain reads DVKVTQSSRYLVKRTGEKVFLECVQDMDHENMFWYRQDPGLGLRLIYFSYDVKMKEKGDIPEGYSVSREKKERFSLILESASTNQTSMYLCASSLSSGGAKNIQYFGAGTRLSVL.

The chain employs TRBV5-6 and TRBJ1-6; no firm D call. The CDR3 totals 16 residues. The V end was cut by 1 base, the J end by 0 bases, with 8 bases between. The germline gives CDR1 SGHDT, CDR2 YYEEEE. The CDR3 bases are TGTGCCAGCAGCTTGAGGGCGAGCTCCTATAATTCACCCCTCCACTTT. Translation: CASSLRASSYNSPLHF.